This T cell receptor (beta chain) was recorded in a study of T-cell memory formation after mild COVID-19. The overall study: TCR clusters largely stayed donor specific.

TCRdb re-called the 5' RACE reads through MiXCR, storing one row per CDR3 protein. The sample has roughly 80,000 distinct CDR3 sequences, about 23% seen once; the top ten hold under 55%. This CDR3 contains 15 residues. Trimming left V 8 bases short and J 0 bases short, with 17 bases between. Germline assignment: CDR1 MNHEY and CDR2 SMNVEV (reference sequence). Study observations and caveats: Clones contracting over day 15 to 85 were CD4/CD8 balanced, with later expanders leaning CD4+. Cross-reactive memory apparently joined, as some responding clones appeared in pre-infection memory.

This clonotype was recorded a few times. Its antigen is undetermined. J is TRBJ2-7 and V is TRBV27; TRBD1 might be the D (6 bases). What was sequenced was PBMCs or a T cell subset sorted from them (not recorded which). This receptor was taken from a man between 18 and 29 years old who had mild COVID-19 (a few samples of this study predate the infection). Cell type and time point are not known. The CDR3 sequence is CASCALGQSSYEQYF. The CDR3 DNA sequence: TGTGCCAGCTGTGCTTTAGGACAGAGCTCCTACGAGCAGTACTTC.